The entry that follows covers one T cell receptor (beta chain) sequence. Each participant's cohort was designated according to participant-reported clinical history. The germline CDR1 and CDR2 sequences are SGHTA and FQGNSA. This CDR3 is built from 15 residues. V gave up 1 base and J gave up 9 bases, with 13 bases separating them. This entry belongs to a study of blood T cell repertoires in COVID-19. Whole-study context: Sites in the United States, Italy and Spain provided acute and convalescent COVID-19 samples. T cells, B-cell-depleted T cells, or PBMCs provided the cDNA or gDNA that served as material.

Method: immunoSEQ multiplex PCR; TCRdb's copy keeps in-frame clones and lacks some. In the table there are about 200,000 clones, 80% of which are singletons. The origin of this receptor is a woman in her 40s with acute COVID-19. The sequencing input was PBMCs or T cells enriched from blood (not recorded which). This chain joins TRBV7-2 and TRBJ1-6, with a possible D match to TRBD1 (5 bases). CDR3 nucleotides: TGTGCCAGCAGCTTAGTTCAGGGTATAGCTTCACCCCTCCACTTT. Translating gives CASSLVQGIASPLHF. Full variable domain (outside the CDR3, taken from reference TRBV7-2 and TRBJ1-6): GAGVSQSPSNKVTEKGKDVELRCDPISGHTALYWYRQSLGQGLEFLIYFQGNSAPDKSGLPSDRFSAERTGGSVSTLTIQRTQQEDSAVYLCASSLVQGIASPLHFGNGTRLTVT.